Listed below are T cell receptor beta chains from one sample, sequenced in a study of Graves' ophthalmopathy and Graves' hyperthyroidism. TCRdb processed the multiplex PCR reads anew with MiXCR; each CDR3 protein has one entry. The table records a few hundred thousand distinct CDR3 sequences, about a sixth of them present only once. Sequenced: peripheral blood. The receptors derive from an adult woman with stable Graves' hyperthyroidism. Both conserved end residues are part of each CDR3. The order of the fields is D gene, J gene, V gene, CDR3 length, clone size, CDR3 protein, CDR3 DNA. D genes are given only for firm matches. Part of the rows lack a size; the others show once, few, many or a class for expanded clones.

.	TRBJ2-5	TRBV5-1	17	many	CASSLGFGADGQETQYF	TGCGCCAGCAGCTTGGGTTTTGGGGCGGACGGCCAAGAGACCCAGTACTTC
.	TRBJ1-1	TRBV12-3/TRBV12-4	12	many	CASREGARQAFF	TGTGCCAGCAGAGAAGGGGCCCGACAAGCTTTCTTT
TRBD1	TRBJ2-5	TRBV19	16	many	CASSKGSRGRRETQYF	TGTGCCAGTAGTAAGGGGAGCAGGGGGCGAAGAGAGACCCAGTACTTC
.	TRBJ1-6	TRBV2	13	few	CASHEAGNSHLHF	TGTGCCAGCCACGAGGCCGGGAATTCACACCTCCACTTT
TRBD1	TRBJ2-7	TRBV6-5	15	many	CASRHRDRGFNEQYF	TGTGCCAGCAGACACCGGGACAGGGGATTCAACGAGCAGTACTTC
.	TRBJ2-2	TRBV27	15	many	CASSLRAGNTGELFF	TGTGCCAGCAGTCTACGAGCGGGGAACACCGGGGAGCTGTTTTTT
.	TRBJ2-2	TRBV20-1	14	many	CSARDFMAAGELFF	TGCAGTGCTAGAGATTTCATGGCGGCCGGGGAGCTGTTTTTT
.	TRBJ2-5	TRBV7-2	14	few	CASSSTPPQETQYF	TGCGCCAGCAGCTCAACCCCCCCACAAGAGACCCAGTACTTC
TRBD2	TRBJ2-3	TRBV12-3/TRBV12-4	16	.	CASSTYRTSGRDTQYF	TGTGCCAGCAGTACCTACAGGACTAGCGGGAGAGATACGCAGTATTTT
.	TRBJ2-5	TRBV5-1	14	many	CASSTGTYQETQYF	TGCGCCAGCAGCACCGGGACCTACCAAGAGACCCAGTACTTC
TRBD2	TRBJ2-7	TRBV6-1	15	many	CASSEATSGSSEQYF	TGTGCCAGCAGTGAAGCGACTAGCGGGAGCAGCGAGCAGTACTTC
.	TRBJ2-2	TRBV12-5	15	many	CASGLGPMNTGELFF	TGTGCTAGTGGTTTGGGACCGATGAACACCGGGGAGCTGTTTTTT
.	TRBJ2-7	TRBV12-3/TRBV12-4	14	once	CASSFDGRQGEQYF	TGTGCCAGCAGTTTCGACGGGAGACAGGGCGAGCAGTACTTC
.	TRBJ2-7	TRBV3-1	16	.	CASSQDPSYIGYEQYF	TGTGCCAGCAGCCAAGATCCTAGCTATATCGGTTACGAGCAGTACTTC
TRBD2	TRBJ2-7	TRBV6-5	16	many	CASSYLLADVLYEQYF	TGTGCCAGCAGTTACCTACTAGCGGACGTACTCTACGAGCAGTACTTC
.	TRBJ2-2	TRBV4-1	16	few	CASSQDLGGPTGELFF	TGCGCCAGCAGCCAAGATCTGGGCGGGCCCACCGGGGAGCTGTTTTTT
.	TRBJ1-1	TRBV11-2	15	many	CASSLDRGVNTEAFF	TGTGCCAGCAGCTTAGATCGCGGGGTGAACACTGAAGCTTTCTTT
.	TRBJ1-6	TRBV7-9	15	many	CASRYTGSVSLTLHF	TGTGCCAGCAGATACACGGGGAGCGTTAGTTTAACCCTCCACTTT
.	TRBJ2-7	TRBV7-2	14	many	CASSRSGLSYEQYF	TGTGCCAGCAGCCGTAGCGGCCTCTCCTACGAGCAGTACTTC
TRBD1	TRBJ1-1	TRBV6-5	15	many	CASSYFGTGNTEAFF	TGTGCCAGCAGTTACTTCGGGACAGGGAACACTGAAGCTTTCTTT
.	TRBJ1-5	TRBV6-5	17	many	CASSYSGVPTSNQPQHF	TGTGCCAGCAGTTACTCGGGTGTACCTACGAGCAATCAGCCCCAGCATTTT
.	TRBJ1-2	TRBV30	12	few	CAWMGAFNGYTF	TGTGCCTGGATGGGGGCGTTCAATGGCTACACCTTC
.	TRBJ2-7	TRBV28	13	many	CASSLRPDYEQYF	TGTGCCAGCAGTTTAAGACCGGACTACGAGCAGTACTTC
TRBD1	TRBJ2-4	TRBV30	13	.	CAWSVGQGDIQYF	TGTGCCTGGAGTGTGGGACAGGGAGACATTCAGTACTTC
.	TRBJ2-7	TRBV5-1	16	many	CASSLGVSGPIYEQYF	TGCGCCAGCAGCTTGGGCGTCTCCGGACCTATCTACGAGCAGTACTTC
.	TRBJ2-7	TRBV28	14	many	CASSLAPRTYEQYF	TGTGCCAGCAGTTTAGCCCCTCGAACCTACGAGCAGTACTTC
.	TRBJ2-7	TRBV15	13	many	CATSRAVAYEQYF	TGTGCCACCAGCAGGGCCGTCGCCTACGAGCAGTACTTC
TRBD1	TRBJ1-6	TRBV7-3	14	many	CASSLGQRGSPLHF	TGTGCCAGCAGCTTGGGACAGAGAGGATCACCCCTCCACTTT
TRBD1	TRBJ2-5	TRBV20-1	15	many	CSAEPPGTGLETQYF	TGCAGTGCGGAACCCCCCGGGACAGGGTTGGAGACCCAGTACTTC
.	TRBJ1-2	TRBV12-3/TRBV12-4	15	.	CASSGGLSGGSGYTF	TGTGCCAGCAGTGGAGGTCTCTCAGGAGGAAGTGGCTACACCTTC
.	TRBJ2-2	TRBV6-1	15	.	CASNHGQVNTGELFF	TGTGCCAGCAACCACGGGCAGGTGAACACCGGGGAGCTGTTTTTT
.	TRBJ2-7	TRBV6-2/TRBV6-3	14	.	CASSYQYRAREQYF	TGTGCCAGCAGTTACCAGTACAGGGCCCGGGAGCAGTACTTC
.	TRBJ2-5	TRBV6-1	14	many	CASRRGGGVETQYF	TGTGCCAGCAGAAGGGGAGGGGGGGTAGAGACCCAGTACTTC
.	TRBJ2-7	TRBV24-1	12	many	CATSDEGDGQYF	TGTGCCACCAGTGATGAAGGGGACGGGCAGTACTTC
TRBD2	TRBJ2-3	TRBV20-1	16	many	CSARDLSGSGTDTQYF	TGCAGTGCTAGAGATCTGAGCGGGAGCGGCACAGATACGCAGTATTTT
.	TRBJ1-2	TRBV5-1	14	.	CASSLLGGIYGYTF	TGCGCCAGCAGCTTATTGGGGGGAATCTATGGCTACACCTTC
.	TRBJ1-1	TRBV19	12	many	CASSISNTEAFF	TGTGCCAGTAGTATTTCTAACACTGAAGCTTTCTTT